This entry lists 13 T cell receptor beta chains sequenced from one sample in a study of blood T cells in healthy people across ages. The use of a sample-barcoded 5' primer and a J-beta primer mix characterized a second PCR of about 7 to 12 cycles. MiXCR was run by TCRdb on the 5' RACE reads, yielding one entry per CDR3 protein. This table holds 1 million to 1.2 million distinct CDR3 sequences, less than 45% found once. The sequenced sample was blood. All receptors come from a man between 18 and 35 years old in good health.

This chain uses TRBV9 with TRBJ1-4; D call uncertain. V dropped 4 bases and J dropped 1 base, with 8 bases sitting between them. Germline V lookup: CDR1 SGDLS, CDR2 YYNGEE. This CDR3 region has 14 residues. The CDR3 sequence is CASSPRLTNEKLFF. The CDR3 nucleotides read TGTGCCAGCAGCCCCCGCCTAACTAATGAAAAACTGTTTTTT.

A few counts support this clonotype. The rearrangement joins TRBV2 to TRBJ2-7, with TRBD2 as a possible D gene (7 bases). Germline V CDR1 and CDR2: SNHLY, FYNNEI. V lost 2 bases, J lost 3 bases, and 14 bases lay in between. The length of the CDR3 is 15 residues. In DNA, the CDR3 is TGTGCCAGCAGTGAACGTAGGGGGGGAAGCTACGAGCAGTACTTC. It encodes CASSERRGGSYEQYF.

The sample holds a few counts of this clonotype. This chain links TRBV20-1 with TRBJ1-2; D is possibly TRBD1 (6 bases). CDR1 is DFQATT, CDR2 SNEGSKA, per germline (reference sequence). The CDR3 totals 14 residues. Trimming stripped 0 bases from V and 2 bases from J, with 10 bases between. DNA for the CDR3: TGCAGTGCTAGAGATTACAGGGAGAACTATGGCTACACCTTC. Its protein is CSARDYRENYGYTF.

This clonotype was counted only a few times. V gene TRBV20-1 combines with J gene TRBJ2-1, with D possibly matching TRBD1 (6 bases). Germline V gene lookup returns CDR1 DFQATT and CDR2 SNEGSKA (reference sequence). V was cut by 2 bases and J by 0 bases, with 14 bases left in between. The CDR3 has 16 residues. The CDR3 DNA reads TGCAGTGCTAGATCTGACAGGTCCAGCTCCTACAATGAGCAGTTCTTC. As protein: CSARSDRSSSYNEQFF.

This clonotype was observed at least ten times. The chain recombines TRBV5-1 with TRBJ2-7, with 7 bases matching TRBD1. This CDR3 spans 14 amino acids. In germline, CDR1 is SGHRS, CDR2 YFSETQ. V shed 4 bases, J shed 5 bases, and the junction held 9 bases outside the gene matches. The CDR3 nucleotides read TGCGCCAGCAGCAACGGACAGGTATTTGACGAGCAGTACTTC. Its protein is CASSNGQVFDEQYF.

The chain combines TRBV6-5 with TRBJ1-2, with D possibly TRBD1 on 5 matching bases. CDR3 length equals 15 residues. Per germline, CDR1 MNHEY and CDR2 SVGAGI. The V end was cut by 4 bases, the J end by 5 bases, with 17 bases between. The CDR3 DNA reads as TGTGCCAGCAGTTCCTCAGGGCCGAAGTCTTATGGCTACACCTTC. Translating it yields CASSSSGPKSYGYTF.

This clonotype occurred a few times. CDR3 bases: TGTGCCACCGCGACAGCGAATCAGCCCCAGCATTTT. Translated: CATATANQPQHF. The V call is TRBV6-6, the J call TRBJ1-5, with a tentative D call TRBD1 (5 bases). Trimming left V 10 bases short and J 4 bases short, with 11 bases between. The CDR3 totals 12 residues. Looked up from germline, CDR1 is MNHNY and CDR2 is SVGAGI (reference sequence).

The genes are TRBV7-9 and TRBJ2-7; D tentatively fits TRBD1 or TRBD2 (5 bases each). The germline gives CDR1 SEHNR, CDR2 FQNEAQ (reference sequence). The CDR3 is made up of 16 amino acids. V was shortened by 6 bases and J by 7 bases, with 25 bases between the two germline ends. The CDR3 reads CASRSGAEPFYNEQYF. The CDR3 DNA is TGTGCCAGCAGATCCGGGGCTGAACCTTTCTACAATGAGCAGTACTTC. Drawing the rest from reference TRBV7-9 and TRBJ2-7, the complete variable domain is DTGVSQNPRHKITKRGQNVTFRCDPISEHNRLYWYRQTLGQGPEFLTYFQNEAQLEKSRLLSDRFSAERPKGSFSTLEIQRTEQGDSAMYLCASRSGAEPFYNEQYFGPGTRLTVT.

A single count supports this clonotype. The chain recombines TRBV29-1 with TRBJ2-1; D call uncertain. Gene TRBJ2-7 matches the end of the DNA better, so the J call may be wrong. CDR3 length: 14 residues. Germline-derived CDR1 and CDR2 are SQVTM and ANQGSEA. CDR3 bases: TGCAGCGTTGAAGACGGAAGCTCCTACAATGAGCAGTACTTC. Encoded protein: CSVEDGSSYNEQYF.

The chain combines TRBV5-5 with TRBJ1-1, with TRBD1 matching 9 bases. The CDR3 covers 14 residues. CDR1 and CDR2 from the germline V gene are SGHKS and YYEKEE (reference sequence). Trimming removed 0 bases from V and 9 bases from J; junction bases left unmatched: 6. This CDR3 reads CASSLGTGADKAFF. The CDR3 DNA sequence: TGTGCCAGCAGCTTGGGGACAGGGGCCGATAAAGCTTTCTTT.

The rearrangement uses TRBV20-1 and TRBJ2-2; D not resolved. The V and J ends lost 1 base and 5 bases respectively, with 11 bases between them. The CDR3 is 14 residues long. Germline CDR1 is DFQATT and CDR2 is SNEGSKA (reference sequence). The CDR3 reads CSARGIEQTGELFF. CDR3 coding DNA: TGCAGTGCTAGAGGGATAGAGCAAACCGGGGAGCTGTTTTTT.

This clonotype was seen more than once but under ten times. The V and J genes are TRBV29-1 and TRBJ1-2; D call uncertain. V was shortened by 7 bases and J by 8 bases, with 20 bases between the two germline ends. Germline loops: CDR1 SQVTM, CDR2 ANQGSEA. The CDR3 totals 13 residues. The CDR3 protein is CSARLGGPWGYTF. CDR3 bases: TGCAGCGCCCGCCTAGGTGGCCCGTGGGGCTACACCTTC.

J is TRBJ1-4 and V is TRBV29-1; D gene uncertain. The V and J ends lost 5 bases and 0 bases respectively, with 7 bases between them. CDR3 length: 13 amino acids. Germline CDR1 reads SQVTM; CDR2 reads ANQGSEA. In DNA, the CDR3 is TGCAGCGTTTCTATTTCAACTAATGAAAAACTGTTTTTT. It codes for CSVSISTNEKLFF.